This T cell receptor beta chain was documented in a study of T cells in Graves' hyperthyroidism and ophthalmopathy. RNA transcripts yielded amplified TCR beta CDR3 regions. Initially, a first-round RT-PCR of the TCR CDR3 employed the HTBI primer set. TCRdb re-called the multiplex PCR reads through MiXCR, storing one row per CDR3 protein. The sample carries around 600,000 distinct CDR3 sequences, less than 45% recorded once. Turning to this clonotype: A read error may be the cause here, since a much bigger clone is one base away.

Germline loops: CDR1 DFQATT, CDR2 SNEGSKA (reference sequence). Trimming took off 1 base at V and 4 bases at J, with 7 bases between the two ends. This CDR3 is 12 amino acids long. This sequence joins TRBV20-1 and TRBJ1-1; D is ambiguous. The sample consisted of peripheral blood or thyroid tissue (not recorded which). This sequence was found in an adult man with Graves' disease, either hyperthyroidism or ophthalmopathy (not recorded which). CDR3 DNA: TGCAGTGCTAGAGCTCGGTCCACTGAAGCTTTCTTT. It encodes CSARARSTEAFF.